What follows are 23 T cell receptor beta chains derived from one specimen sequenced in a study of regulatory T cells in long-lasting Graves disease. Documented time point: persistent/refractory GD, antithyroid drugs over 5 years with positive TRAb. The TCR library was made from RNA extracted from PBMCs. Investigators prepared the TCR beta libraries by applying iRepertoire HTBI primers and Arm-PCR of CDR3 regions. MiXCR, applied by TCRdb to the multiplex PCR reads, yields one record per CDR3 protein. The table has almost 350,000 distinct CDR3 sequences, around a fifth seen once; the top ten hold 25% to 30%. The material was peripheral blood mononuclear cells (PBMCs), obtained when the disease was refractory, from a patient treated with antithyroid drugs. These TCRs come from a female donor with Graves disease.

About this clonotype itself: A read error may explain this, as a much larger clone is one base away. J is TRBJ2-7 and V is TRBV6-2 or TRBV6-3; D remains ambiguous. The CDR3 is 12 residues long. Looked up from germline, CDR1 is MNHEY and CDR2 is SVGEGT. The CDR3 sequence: CVSRHGRYEQYF. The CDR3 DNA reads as TGTGTCAGCAGACACGGACGATACGAGCAGTACTTC.

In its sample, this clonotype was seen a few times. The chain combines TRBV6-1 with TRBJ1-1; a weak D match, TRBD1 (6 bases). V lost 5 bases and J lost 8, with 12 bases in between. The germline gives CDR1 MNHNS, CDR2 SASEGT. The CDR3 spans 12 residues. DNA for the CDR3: TGTGCCAGCAGTCGGGCCGGACAGGAAGCTTTCTTT. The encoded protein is CASSRAGQEAFF.

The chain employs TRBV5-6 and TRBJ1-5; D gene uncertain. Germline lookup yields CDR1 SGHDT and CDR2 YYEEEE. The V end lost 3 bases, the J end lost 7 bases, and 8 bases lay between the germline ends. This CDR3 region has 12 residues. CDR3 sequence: CASSYGLQPQHF. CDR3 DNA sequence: TGTGCCAGCAGCTACGGACTGCAGCCCCAGCATTTT.

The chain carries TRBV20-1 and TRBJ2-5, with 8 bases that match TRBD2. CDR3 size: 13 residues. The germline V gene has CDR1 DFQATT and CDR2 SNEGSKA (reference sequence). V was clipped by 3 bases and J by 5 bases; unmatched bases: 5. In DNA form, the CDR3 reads TGCAGTGCTAGCGGGAGGGTTAGTGAGACCCAGTACTTC. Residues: CSASGRVSETQYF.

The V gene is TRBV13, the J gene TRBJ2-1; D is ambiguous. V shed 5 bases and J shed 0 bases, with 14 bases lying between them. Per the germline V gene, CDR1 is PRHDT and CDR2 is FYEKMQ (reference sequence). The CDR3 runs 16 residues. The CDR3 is CASSNTMERSYNEQFF. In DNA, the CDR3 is TGTGCCAGCAGCAACACCATGGAGCGCTCCTACAATGAGCAGTTCTTC. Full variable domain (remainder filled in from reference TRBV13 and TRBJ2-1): AAGVIQSPRHLIKEKRETATLKCYPIPRHDTVYWYQQGPGQDPQFLISFYEKMQSDKGSIPDRFSAQQFSDYHSELNMSSLELGDSALYFCASSNTMERSYNEQFFGPGTRLTVL.

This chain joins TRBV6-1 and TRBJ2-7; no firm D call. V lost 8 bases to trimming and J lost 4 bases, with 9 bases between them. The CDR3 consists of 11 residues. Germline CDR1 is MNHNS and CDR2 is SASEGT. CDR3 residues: CASRNLYEQYF. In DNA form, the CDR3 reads TGTGCCAGCCGTAACCTTTACGAGCAGTACTTC.

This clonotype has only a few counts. CDR3 residues: CASSQNPRDVAYEQYF. The CDR3 nucleotides read TGCGCCAGCAGCCAAAACCCCCGGGACGTAGCCTACGAGCAGTACTTC. This chain connects TRBV4-1 to TRBJ2-7; D may match TRBD1 or TRBD2 (5 bases each). This CDR3 comprises 16 residues. Germline CDR1 and CDR2: MGHRA and YSYEKL. The V end lost 2 bases, the J end lost 2 bases, and 16 bases lay between the germline ends.

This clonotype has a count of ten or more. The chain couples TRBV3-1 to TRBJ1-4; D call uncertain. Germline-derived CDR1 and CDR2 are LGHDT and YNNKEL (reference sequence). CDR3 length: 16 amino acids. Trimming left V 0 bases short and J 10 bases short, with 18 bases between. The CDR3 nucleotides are TGTGCCAGCAGCCAAGACGTCGGACTAACGGTGGGAAAACTGTTTTTT. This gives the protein CASSQDVGLTVGKLFF.

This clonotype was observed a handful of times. CDR3 nucleotides: TGCAGTGCTAGCCCGGGGCAGGGGAAGCAGCCCCAGCATTTT. Translated: CSASPGQGKQPQHF. The rearrangement uses TRBV20-1 and TRBJ1-5; possible D gene TRBD1, 6 bases. Per germline, CDR1 DFQATT and CDR2 SNEGSKA (reference sequence). The CDR3 is 14 residues long. Trimming pared 3 bases from V and 7 bases from J, leaving 16 bases between.

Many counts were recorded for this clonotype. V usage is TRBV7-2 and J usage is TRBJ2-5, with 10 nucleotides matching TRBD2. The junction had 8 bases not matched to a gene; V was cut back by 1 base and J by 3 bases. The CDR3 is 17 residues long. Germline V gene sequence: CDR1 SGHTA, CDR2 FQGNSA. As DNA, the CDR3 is TGTGCCAGCAGCTTAGAACCGACTAGCGGGCAAAAAGAGACCCAGTACTTC. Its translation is CASSLEPTSGQKETQYF.

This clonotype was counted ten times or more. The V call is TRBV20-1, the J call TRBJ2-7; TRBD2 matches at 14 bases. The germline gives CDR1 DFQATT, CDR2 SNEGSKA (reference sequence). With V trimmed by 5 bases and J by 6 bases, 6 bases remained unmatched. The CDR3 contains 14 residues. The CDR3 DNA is TGCAGTGCTCGGGGGACTAGCGGGAGAAGCGAGCAGTACTTC. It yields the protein CSARGTSGRSEQYF.

CDR3 coding DNA: TGTGCCAGCAGCTTTCGGGGGGCGAGCACTGAAGCTTTCTTT. This sequence encodes CASSFRGASTEAFF. The chain recombines TRBV5-4 with TRBJ1-1; D possibly corresponds to TRBD1 (6 bases). V was pared by 2 bases and J by 4 bases, with 12 bases between. The CDR3 is 14 residues long. The germline V gene encodes CDR1 SGHNT and CDR2 YYREEE (reference sequence).

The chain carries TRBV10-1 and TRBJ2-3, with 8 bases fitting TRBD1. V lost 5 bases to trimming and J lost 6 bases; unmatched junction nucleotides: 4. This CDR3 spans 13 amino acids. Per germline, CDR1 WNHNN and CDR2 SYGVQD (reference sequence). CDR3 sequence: CASSPYRGDTQYF. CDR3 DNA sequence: TGCGCCAGCAGTCCTTACAGGGGGGATACGCAGTATTTT.

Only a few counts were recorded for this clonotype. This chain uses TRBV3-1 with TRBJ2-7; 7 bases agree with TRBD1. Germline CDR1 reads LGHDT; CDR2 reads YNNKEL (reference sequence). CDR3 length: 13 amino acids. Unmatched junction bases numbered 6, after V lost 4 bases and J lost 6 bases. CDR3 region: CASSRKQGVEQYF. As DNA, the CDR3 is TGTGCCAGCAGCCGAAAGCAGGGGGTCGAGCAGTACTTC.

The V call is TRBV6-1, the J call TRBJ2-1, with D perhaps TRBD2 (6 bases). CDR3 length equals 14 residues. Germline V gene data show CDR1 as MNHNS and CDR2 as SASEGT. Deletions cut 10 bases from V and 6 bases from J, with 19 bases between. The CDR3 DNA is TGTGCCATCGGCCGGGACTTCACCCCCAATGAGCAGTTCTTC. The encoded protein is CAIGRDFTPNEQFF.

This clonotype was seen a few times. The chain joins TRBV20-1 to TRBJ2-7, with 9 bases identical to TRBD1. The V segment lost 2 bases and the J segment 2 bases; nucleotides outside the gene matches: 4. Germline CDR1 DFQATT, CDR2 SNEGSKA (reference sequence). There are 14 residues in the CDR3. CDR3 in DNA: TGCAGTGCTAGATACGGACAGGGGCCCTACGAGCAGTACTTC. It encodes CSARYGQGPYEQYF.

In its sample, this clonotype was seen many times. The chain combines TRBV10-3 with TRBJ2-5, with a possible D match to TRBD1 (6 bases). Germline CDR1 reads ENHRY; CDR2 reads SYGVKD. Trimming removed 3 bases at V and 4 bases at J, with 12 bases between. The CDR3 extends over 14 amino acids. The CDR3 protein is CAISDRGWGETQYF. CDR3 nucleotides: TGTGCCATCAGTGACAGGGGATGGGGAGAGACCCAGTACTTC.

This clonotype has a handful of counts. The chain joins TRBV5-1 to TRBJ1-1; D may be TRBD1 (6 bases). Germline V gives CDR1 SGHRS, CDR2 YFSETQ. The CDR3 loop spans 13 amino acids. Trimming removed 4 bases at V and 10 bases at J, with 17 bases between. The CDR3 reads CASSLPQGKRAFF. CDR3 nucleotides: TGCGCCAGCAGCCTACCACAGGGAAAAAGAGCTTTCTTT. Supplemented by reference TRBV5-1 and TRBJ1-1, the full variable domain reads KAGVTQTPRYLIKTRGQQVTLSCSPISGHRSVSWYQQTPGQGLQFLFEYFSETQRNKGNFPGRFSGRQFSNSRSEMNVSTLELGDSALYLCASSLPQGKRAFFGQGTRLTVV.

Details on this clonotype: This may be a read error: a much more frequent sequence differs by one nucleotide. In DNA form, the CDR3 reads TGTGCCAGCAGTTATCTCGGGGGTGCTAAAGCTTTCTTT. This gives the protein CASSYLGGAKAFF. This sequence joins TRBV6-9 and TRBJ1-1, with D possibly being TRBD1 (5 bases). Germline-derived CDR1 and CDR2 are MNHGY and SVAAGI. V gave up 2 bases and J gave up 9 bases, with 13 bases separating them. CDR3 size: 13 residues.

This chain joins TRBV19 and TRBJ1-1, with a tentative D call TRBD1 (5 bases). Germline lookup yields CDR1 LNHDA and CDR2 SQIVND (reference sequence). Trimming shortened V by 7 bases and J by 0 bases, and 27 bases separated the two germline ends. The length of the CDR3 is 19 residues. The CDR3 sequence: CASTSLRARRADMNTEAFF. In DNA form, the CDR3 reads TGTGCCAGTACCTCCCTCAGGGCCCGCCGCGCCGATATGAACACTGAAGCTTTCTTT.

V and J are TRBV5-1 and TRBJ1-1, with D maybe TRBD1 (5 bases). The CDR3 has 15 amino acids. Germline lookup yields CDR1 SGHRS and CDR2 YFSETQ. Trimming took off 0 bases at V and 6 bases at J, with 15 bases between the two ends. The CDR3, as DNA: TGCGCCAGCAGCTTGGACGGGCAGGGAAACCCTGAAGCTTTCTTT. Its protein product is CASSLDGQGNPEAFF.

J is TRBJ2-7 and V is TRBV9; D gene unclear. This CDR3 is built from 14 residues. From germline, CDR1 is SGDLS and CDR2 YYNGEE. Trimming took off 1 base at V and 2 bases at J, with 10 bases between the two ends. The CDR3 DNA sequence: TGTGCCAGCAGCGTAAGAGACCCCCCCTACGAGCAGTACTTC. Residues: CASSVRDPPYEQYF.

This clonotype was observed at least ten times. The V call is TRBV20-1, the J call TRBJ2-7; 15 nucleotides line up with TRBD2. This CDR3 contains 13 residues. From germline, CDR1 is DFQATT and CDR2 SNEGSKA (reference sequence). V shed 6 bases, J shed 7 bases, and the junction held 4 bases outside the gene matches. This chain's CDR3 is CSAGTSGRSEQYF. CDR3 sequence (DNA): TGCAGTGCCGGGACTAGCGGGAGGAGTGAGCAGTACTTC.